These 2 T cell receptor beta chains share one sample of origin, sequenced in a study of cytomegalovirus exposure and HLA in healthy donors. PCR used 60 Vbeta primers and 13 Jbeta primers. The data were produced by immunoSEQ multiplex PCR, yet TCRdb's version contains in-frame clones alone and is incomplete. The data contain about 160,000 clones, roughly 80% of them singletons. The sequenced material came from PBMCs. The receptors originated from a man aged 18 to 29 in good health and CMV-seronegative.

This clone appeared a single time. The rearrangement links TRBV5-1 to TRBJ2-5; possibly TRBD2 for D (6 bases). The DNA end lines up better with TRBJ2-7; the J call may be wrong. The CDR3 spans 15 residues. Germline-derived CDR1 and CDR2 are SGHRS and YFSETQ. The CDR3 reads CASSLAGGGTYEQYF. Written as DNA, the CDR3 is TGCGCCAGCAGCTTGGCCGGGGGTGGGACCTACGAGCAGTACTTC.

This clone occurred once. Written as DNA, the CDR3 is TGTGCCAGCAAATCTAGCGGGGGGAGGTACAATGAGCAGTTCTTC. The encoded protein is CASKSSGGRYNEQFF. The V call is TRBV6-5, the J call TRBJ2-1; TRBD2 matches 11 bases. From germline, CDR1 is MNHEY and CDR2 SVGAGI. V was clipped by 7 bases and J by 4 bases; unmatched bases: 6. The CDR3 is 15 amino acids.